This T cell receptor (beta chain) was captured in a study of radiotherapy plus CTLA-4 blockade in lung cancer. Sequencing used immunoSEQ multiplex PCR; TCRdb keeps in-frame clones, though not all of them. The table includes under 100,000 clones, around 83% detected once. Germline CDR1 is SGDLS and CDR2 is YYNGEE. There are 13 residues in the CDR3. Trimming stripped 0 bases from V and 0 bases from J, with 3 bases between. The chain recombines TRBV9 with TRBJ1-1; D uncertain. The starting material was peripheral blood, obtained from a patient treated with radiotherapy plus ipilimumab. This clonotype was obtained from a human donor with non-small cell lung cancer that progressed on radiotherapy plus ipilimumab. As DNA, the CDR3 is TGTGCCAGCAGCGTAGGGATGAACACTGAAGCTTTCTTT. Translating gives CASSVGMNTEAFF.